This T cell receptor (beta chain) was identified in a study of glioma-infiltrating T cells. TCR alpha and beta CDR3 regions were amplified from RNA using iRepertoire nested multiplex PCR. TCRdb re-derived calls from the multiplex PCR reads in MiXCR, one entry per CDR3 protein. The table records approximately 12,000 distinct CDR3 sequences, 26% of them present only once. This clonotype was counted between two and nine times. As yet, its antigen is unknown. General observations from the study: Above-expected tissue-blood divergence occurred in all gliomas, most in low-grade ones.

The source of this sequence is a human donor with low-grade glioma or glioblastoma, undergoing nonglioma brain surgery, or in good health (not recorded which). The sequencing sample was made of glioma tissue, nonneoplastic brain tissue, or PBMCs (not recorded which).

In nucleotides, the CDR3 is TGTGCCAGCAGGAAACCAGGGGACCCTACCTACAATGAGCAGTTCTTC. The encoded protein is CASRKPGDPTYNEQFF. The rearrangement links TRBV27 to TRBJ2-1; tentative D call: TRBD1 (6 bases). The CDR3 is 16 residues long. The V and J ends lost 6 bases and 2 bases respectively, with 17 bases between them. Per the germline V gene, CDR1 is MNHEY and CDR2 is SMNVEV (reference sequence).